These 21 T cell receptor beta chains originate from one sample sequenced in a study of CD8 T cells in ankylosing spondylitis. TCRdb reprocessed the 5' RACE reads with MiXCR, giving one entry per CDR3 protein. The sample has some 840,000 distinct CDR3 sequences, around 11% seen once; the top ten hold 0.51%. Regarding the study as a whole: What seemed typical of ankylosing spondylitis blood was a TCR beta motif built from 7 or 8 highly homologous variants.

The antigens for these receptors are not known. Sequencing was done on a sample of blood, either unsorted or a sorted T cell fraction (not recorded which). The source of these receptors is a male donor with ankylosing spondylitis.

The CDR3: CASSYQGYTF. DNA of the CDR3: TGTGCCAGCAGTTACCAAGGCTACACCTTC. The J gene is TRBJ1-2, the V gene TRBV6-2 or TRBV6-3; D unresolved. The V gene lost 2 bases and the J gene lost 8 bases, with 3 bases spanning the gap. CDR3 length equals 10 residues. CDR1 and CDR2 (germline): MNHEY, SVGEGT.

CDR3 protein: CATGGGSTDTQYF. As DNA, the CDR3 is TGTGCCACGGGGGGGGGGAGCACAGATACGCAGTATTTT. V usage is TRBV24-1 and J usage is TRBJ2-3; TRBD2 matches at 7 bases. There are 13 residues in the CDR3. Germline lookup yields CDR1 KGHDR and CDR2 SFDVKD. V lost 10 bases, J lost 0 bases, and 3 bases stayed unmatched.

This clonotype came up a few times. V is TRBV7-8 and J is TRBJ2-1; 8 bases are a match to TRBD2. Germline V lookup: CDR1 SGHVS, CDR2 FQNEAQ. The CDR3 totals 15 residues. J lost 4 bases, V lost 4 bases, and 6 bases had no gene match. The CDR3 DNA is TGTGCCAGCAGCTCAAAGCGGGAGCAGTACAATGAGCAGTTCTTC. Translating gives CASSSKREQYNEQFF.

This clonotype was recorded a few times. V gene TRBV5-1 combines with J gene TRBJ2-7, with 8 nucleotides matching TRBD1. The J segment lost 2 bases and the V segment lost 4 bases, leaving 8 bases of the junction unmatched. This CDR3 comprises 15 residues. Germline V gene data show CDR1 as SGHRS and CDR2 as YFSETQ. CDR3 loop: CASSPGTGATYEQYF. CDR3 in DNA: TGCGCCAGCAGCCCCGGGACAGGAGCTACCTACGAGCAGTACTTC.

Only a few counts were recorded for this clonotype. This rearrangement joins TRBV20-1 to TRBJ2-3, with a tentative D call TRBD1 (6 bases). The germline V gene has CDR1 DFQATT and CDR2 SNEGSKA (reference sequence). The CDR3 extends over 14 amino acids. Trimming took 3 bases from V and 1 from J, leaving 11 bases between them. CDR3 protein: CSARVGAGTDTQYF. The CDR3 DNA reads as TGCAGTGCTAGGGTGGGGGCGGGCACAGATACGCAGTATTTT.

This clonotype showed up just a few times. The CDR3 here is CSTGLRTYEQYF. CDR3 DNA sequence: TGCAGTACCGGACTGAGGACCTACGAGCAGTACTTC. V is TRBV20-1 and J is TRBJ2-7; the D gene is possibly TRBD2 (5 bases). The ends were cut back, 8 bases at V and 2 bases at J, with 13 bases in the middle. Germline V gene sequence: CDR1 DFQATT, CDR2 SNEGSKA (reference sequence). This CDR3 has 12 residues.

This chain links TRBV20-1 with TRBJ1-1; 9 bases are shared with TRBD1. Trimming took 5 bases from V and 1 from J; bases not matched to a gene: 5. The CDR3 covers 14 residues. Germline CDR1 reads DFQATT; CDR2 reads SNEGSKA (reference sequence). This chain's CDR3 is CSAFDRGRNTEAFF. CDR3 nucleotide sequence: TGCAGTGCTTTTGACAGGGGGAGGAACACTGAAGCTTTCTTT.

Ten or more counts support this clonotype. This rearrangement joins TRBV4-1 to TRBJ2-7, with 10 positions matching TRBD1. The CDR3 covers 14 residues. V lost 2 bases to trimming and J lost 4 bases; unmatched junction nucleotides: 2. Germline values: CDR1 MGHRA, CDR2 YSYEKL. CDR3: CASSQLDRGYEQYF. The CDR3 DNA follows: TGCGCCAGCAGCCAACTGGACAGGGGGTACGAGCAGTACTTC.

At least ten counts were recorded for this clonotype. This sequence joins TRBV10-3 and TRBJ2-5; D is uncertain. The germline CDR1 and CDR2 sequences are ENHRY and SYGVKD. The CDR3 totals 12 residues. The ends were cut back, 2 bases at V and 5 bases at J, with 6 bases in the middle. The CDR3, as DNA: TGTGCCATCAGTGAGACCAAGGAGACCCAGTACTTC. Amino acids: CAISETKETQYF.

The V call is TRBV6-2 or TRBV6-3, the J call TRBJ2-1, with 9 bases aligning to TRBD2. The CDR3 contains 18 residues. Germline loops: CDR1 MNHEY, CDR2 SVGEGT. V dropped 4 bases and J dropped 4; count of bases not matched to a gene: 14. CDR3 DNA: TGTGCCAGCAGTTCGGTAGCGGGAGCATCGGAGGTTTACAATGAGCAGTTCTTC. Its translation is CASSSVAGASEVYNEQFF.

The gene calls are TRBV29-1 and TRBJ1-3; D unresolved. Germline CDR1 is SQVTM and CDR2 is ANQGSEA. CDR3 length: 13 residues. Deletions cut 7 bases from V and 0 bases from J, with 10 bases between. The CDR3 reads CSGQSFSGNTIYF. CDR3 coding DNA: TGCAGCGGTCAGTCATTCTCTGGAAACACCATATATTTT.

This clonotype has a count of ten or more. The chain has TRBV6-2 or TRBV6-3 and TRBJ1-1; D perhaps matches TRBD1 (5 bases). The germline CDR1 and CDR2 sequences are MNHEY and SVGEGT. The CDR3 covers 15 residues. V shed 2 bases and J shed 2 bases, with 12 bases lying between them. This chain's CDR3 is CASSYSRTTNTEAFF. In nucleotides, the CDR3 is TGTGCCAGCAGTTACAGTCGGACAACTAACACTGAAGCTTTCTTT.

This clonotype was picked up a small number of times. The rearrangement joins TRBV20-1 to TRBJ1-1, with D unresolved. V lost 1 base to trimming and J lost 6 bases, with 15 bases between them. Germline CDR1 reads DFQATT; CDR2 reads SNEGSKA (reference sequence). CDR3 length: 14 residues. The CDR3 loop is CSARVWGGPSEAFF. The DNA of the CDR3 is TGCAGTGCTAGAGTTTGGGGAGGTCCCTCTGAAGCTTTCTTT.

The chain combines TRBV28 with TRBJ2-7; possible D gene TRBD1, 5 bases. The CDR3 totals 16 residues. From germline, CDR1 is MDHEN and CDR2 SYDVKM. V was clipped by 6 bases and J by 3 bases, with 21 bases between them. The CDR3 loop reads CASSLAGSRQYYEQYF. CDR3 DNA: TGTGCCAGCAGCCTTGCTGGTAGCAGACAGTACTACGAGCAGTACTTC.

This clonotype was seen only a few times. This chain joins TRBV4-3 and TRBJ2-3, with 8 nucleotides matching TRBD2. CDR3 length: 17 residues. The junction had 8 bases not matched to a gene; V was cut back by 1 base and J by 2 bases. Germline V gives CDR1 LGHNA, CDR2 YSLEER. CDR3 protein: CASSQGASSGATDTQYF. For the CDR3, the DNA is TGCGCCAGCAGCCAAGGTGCGAGTAGCGGGGCCACAGATACGCAGTATTTT.

This clonotype was counted only a few times. The DNA for the CDR3 is TGCAGTGCTAGTGAAGGCAGAAACTCCTACGAGCAGTACTTC. Translation: CSASEGRNSYEQYF. The chain recombines TRBV20-1 with TRBJ2-7; no clear D gene. Trimming cost V 3 bases and J 0 bases, with 12 bases left between them. The CDR3 runs 14 residues. Germline-derived CDR1 and CDR2 are DFQATT and SNEGSKA (reference sequence).

This clonotype was counted once. The chain recombines TRBV5-6 with TRBJ2-7; D remains ambiguous. Trimming stripped 4 bases from V and 7 bases from J, with 18 bases between. The CDR3 covers 14 residues. The V gene's germline CDR1 is SGHDT and CDR2 YYEEEE. The CDR3 coding sequence is TGTGCCAGCAGCACCGGACGGCGCTGCTGGGAGCAGTACTTC. It is translated as CASSTGRRCWEQYF. Complete variable domain (other parts from reference TRBV5-6 and TRBJ2-7): DAGVTQSPTHLIKTRGQQVTLRCSPKSGHDTVSWYQQALGQGPQFIFQYYEEEERQRGNFPDRFSGHQFPNYSSELNVNALLLGDSALYLCASSTGRRCWEQYFGPGTRLTVT.

The chain recombines TRBV5-1 with TRBJ2-1, with TRBD1 as a possible D gene (5 bases). The V gene lost 4 bases and the J gene lost 5 bases, with 16 bases spanning the gap. This CDR3 has 15 amino acids. Germline V lookup: CDR1 SGHRS, CDR2 YFSETQ. The CDR3 reads CASSILDTKNNEQFF. For the CDR3, the DNA is TGCGCCAGCAGCATTCTGGACACCAAGAACAATGAGCAGTTCTTC.

There are many counts of this clonotype. The rearrangement joins TRBV7-9 to TRBJ2-7; no definite D call. Per germline, CDR1 SEHNR and CDR2 FQNEAQ (reference sequence). V lost 2 bases to trimming and J lost 2 bases, with 10 bases between them. The CDR3 contains 14 residues. The DNA for the CDR3 is TGTGCCAGCAGCTTACCCGCAAGCGCCTACGAGCAGTACTTC. Translated: CASSLPASAYEQYF.

The rearrangement links TRBV9 to TRBJ2-7; D may match TRBD1 or TRBD2 (6 bases each). CDR1 and CDR2 from the germline V gene are SGDLS and YYNGEE. Trimming pared 0 bases from V and 6 bases from J, leaving 7 bases between. This CDR3 is built from 12 residues. The CDR3 sequence: CASSVAGAEQYF. CDR3 sequence (DNA): TGTGCCAGCAGCGTAGCGGGGGCCGAGCAGTACTTC.

This clonotype was detected once. The chain recombines TRBV6-2 or TRBV6-3 with TRBJ2-7, with 7 positions matching TRBD1. CDR1 and CDR2 from the germline V gene are MNHEY and SVGEGT. This CDR3 has 14 amino acids. V was clipped by 6 bases and J by 3 bases; unmatched bases: 8. This chain's CDR3 is CASRTRDSYYEQYF. The CDR3 DNA follows: TGTGCCAGCAGGACTCGGGACAGTTACTACGAGCAGTACTTC.